Sequencing of this T cell receptor (beta chain) was carried out in a study of blood T cell repertoires in COVID-19. In the study overall: The origin of the acute and convalescent COVID-19 samples was the United States, Italy and Spain. From T cells, B-cell-depleted T cells, or PBMCs came the material, which was cDNA or gDNA.

As processed by the authors: Amplification of reference gene primers provided the estimated nucleated cell counts. Method: immunoSEQ multiplex PCR; TCRdb's copy keeps in-frame clones and lacks some. For V, J and clone size, that table is used; D and trimming come from the DNA. The repertoire holds fewer than 250,000 clones, with 75% to 90% as singletons. The receptor comes from a man aged 55 to 69 who had recovered from COVID-19. The sample consisted of peripheral blood.

CDR3 in DNA: TGTGCCAGCACCTCGGGGACAGGGGTGGACTATGGCTACACCTTC. The encoded protein is CASTSGTGVDYGYTF. V and J are TRBV28 and TRBJ1-2; TRBD1 matches 10 bases. The V and J ends lost 7 bases and 3 bases, in that order; junction bases with no gene match: 8. Germline CDR1 and CDR2: MDHEN and SYDVKM. The CDR3 covers 15 residues.